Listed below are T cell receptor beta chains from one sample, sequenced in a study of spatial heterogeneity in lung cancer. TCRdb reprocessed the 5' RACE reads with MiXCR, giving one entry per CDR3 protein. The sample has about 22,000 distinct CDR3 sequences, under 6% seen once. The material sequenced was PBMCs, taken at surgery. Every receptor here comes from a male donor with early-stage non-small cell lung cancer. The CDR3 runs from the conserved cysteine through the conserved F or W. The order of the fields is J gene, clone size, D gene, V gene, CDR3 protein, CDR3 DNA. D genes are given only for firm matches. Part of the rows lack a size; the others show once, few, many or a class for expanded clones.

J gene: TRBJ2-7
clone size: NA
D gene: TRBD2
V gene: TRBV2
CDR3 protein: CASSLSGGFYEQYF
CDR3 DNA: TGTGCCAGCAGCCTTAGCGGGGGGTTTTACGAGCAGTACTTC

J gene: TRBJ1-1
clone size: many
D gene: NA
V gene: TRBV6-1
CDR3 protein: CASSERHRNTEAFF
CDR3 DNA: TGTGCCAGCAGTGAGCGACATAGGAACACTGAAGCTTTCTTT

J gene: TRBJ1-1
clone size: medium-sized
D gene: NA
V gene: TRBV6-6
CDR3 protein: CASYRKSEAFF
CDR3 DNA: TGTGCCAGCTATCGCAAGTCTGAAGCTTTCTTT

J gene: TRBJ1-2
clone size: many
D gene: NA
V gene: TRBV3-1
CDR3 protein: CASSQVQGGGYTF
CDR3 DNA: TGTGCCAGCAGCCAAGTGCAGGGTGGTGGCTACACCTTC

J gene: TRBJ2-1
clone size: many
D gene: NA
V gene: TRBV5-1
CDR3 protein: CASRYSGSSYNEQFF
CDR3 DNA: TGCGCCAGCAGATATAGCGGAAGCTCCTACAATGAGCAGTTCTTC

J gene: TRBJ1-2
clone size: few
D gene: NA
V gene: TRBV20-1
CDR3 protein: CSARDPFGGYTF
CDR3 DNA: TGCAGTGCTAGAGATCCGTTCGGGGGCTACACCTTC

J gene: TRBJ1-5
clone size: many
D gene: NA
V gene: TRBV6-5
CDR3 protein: CASRTQTGFYLHF
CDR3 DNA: TGTGCCAGCAGAACACAAACAGGGTTTTACTTGCATTTT

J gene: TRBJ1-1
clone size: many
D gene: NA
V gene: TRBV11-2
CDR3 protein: CASSPGARVNTEAFF
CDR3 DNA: TGTGCCAGCAGCCCCGGCGCCAGGGTGAACACTGAAGCTTTCTTT

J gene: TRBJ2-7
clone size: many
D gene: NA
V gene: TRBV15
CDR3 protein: CATSRDRSYEQYF
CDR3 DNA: TGTGCCACCAGCAGAGATCGAAGCTACGAGCAGTACTTC

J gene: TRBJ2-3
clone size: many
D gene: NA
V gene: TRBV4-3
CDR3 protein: CASSRDRGDTDTQYF
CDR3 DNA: TGCGCCAGCAGCCGGGACCGTGGGGACACAGATACGCAGTATTTT

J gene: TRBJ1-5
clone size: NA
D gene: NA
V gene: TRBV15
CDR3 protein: CATSRKIGSGDRPQHF
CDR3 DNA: TGTGCCACCAGCAGGAAGATAGGGTCAGGGGACCGGCCCCAGCATTTT

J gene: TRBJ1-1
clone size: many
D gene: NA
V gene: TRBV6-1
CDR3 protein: CASSEVDNTEAFF
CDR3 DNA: TGTGCCAGCAGTGAAGTAGATAACACTGAAGCTTTCTTT

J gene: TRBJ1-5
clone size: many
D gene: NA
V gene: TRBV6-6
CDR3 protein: CASSSSPTSLGQPQHF
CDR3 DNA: TGTGCCAGCAGTTCCTCACCGACCAGCCTAGGTCAGCCCCAGCATTTT

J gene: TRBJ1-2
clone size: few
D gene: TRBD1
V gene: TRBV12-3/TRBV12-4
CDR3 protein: CASRNTGTGGGYTF
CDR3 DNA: TGTGCCAGCAGAAATACCGGGACAGGGGGAGGCTACACCTTC

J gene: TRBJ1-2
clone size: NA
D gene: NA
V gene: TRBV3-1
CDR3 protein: CASSQDGSLGGYTF
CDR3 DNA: TGTGCCAGCAGCCAAGATGGATCCTTAGGGGGCTACACCTTC

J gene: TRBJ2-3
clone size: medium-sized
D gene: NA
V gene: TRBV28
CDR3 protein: CASSFGAASATDTQYF
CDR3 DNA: TGTGCCAGCAGTTTCGGAGCGGCTAGCGCCACAGATACGCAGTATTTT

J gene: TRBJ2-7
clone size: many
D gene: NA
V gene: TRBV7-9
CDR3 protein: CASSLREYEQYF
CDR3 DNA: TGTGCCAGCAGCTTACGGGAGTACGAGCAGTACTTC

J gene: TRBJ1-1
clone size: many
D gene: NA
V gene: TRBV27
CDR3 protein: CASSLTRNTEAFF
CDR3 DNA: TGTGCCAGCAGTCTGACAAGAAACACTGAAGCTTTCTTT

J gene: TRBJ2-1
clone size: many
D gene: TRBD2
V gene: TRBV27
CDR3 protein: CASSFSGRASEQFF
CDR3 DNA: TGTGCCAGCAGTTTCAGCGGGAGGGCCTCTGAGCAGTTCTTC

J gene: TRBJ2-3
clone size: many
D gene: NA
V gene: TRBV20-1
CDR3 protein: CSARTYRGTDTQYF
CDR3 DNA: TGCAGTGCTAGAACCTACCGGGGCACAGATACGCAGTATTTT

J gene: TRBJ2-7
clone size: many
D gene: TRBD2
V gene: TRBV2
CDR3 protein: CASSEILSSGFNEQYF
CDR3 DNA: TGTGCCAGCAGTGAAATCTTGTCTAGCGGATTCAACGAGCAGTACTTC

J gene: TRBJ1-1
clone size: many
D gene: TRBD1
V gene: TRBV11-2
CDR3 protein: CASSVLGTANTEAFF
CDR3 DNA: TGTGCCAGCAGCGTACTGGGGACAGCAAACACTGAAGCTTTCTTT

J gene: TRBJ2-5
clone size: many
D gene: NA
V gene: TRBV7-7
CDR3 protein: CASSLVESTQETQYF
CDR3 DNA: TGTGCTAGCAGCTTAGTTGAGAGTACCCAAGAGACCCAGTACTTC

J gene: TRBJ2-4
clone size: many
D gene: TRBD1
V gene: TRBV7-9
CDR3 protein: CASSSRDRGNIQYF
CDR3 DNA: TGTGCCAGCAGCAGCCGGGACAGGGGAAACATTCAGTACTTC

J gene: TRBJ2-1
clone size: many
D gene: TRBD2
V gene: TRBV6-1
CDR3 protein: CASSEFLAGGKVNEQFF
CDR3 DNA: TGTGCCAGCAGTGAATTCTTAGCGGGAGGGAAAGTCAATGAGCAGTTCTTC

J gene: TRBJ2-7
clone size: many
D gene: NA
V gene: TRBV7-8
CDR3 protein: CASSFTGLTYEQYF
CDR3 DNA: TGTGCCAGCAGCTTCACAGGGTTGACCTACGAGCAGTACTTC

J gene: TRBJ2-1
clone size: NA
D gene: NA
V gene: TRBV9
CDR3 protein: CASSVVTAALEQFF
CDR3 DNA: TGTGCCAGCAGCGTAGTCACAGCAGCCCTTGAGCAGTTCTTC

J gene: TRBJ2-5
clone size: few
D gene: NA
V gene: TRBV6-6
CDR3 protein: CASSLIFQETQYF
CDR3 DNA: TGTGCTTCTAGTTTGATCTTCCAAGAGACCCAGTACTTC

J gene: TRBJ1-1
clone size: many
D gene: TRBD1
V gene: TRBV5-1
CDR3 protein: CASRRDRETEAFF
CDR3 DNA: TGCGCCAGCAGGCGGGACAGGGAGACTGAAGCTTTCTTT

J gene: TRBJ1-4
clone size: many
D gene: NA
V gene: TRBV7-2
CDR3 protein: CASSFANEKLFF
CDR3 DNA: TGTGCCAGCAGCTTTGCTAATGAAAAACTGTTTTTT

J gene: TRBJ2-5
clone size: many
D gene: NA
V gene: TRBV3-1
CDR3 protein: CASSYRAGLQETQYF
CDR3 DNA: TGTGCCAGCAGCTACCGGGCGGGGCTACAAGAGACCCAGTACTTC

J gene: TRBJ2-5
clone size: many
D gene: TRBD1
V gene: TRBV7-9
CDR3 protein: CASSFRPDRNQETQYF
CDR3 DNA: TGTGCCAGCAGCTTCCGGCCGGACAGGAACCAAGAGACCCAGTACTTC

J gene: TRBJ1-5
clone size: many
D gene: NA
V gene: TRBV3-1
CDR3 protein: CASSHADSNQPQHF
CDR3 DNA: TGTGCCAGCAGCCACGCGGACAGCAATCAGCCCCAGCATTTT

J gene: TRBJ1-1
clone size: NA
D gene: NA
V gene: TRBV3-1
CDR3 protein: CASSQRTANTEAFF
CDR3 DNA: TGTGCCAGCAGCCAACGGACGGCGAACACTGAAGCTTTCTTT

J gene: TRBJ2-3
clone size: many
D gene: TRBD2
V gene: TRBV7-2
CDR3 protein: CASSLLAGGPPDTQYF
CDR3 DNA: TGTGCCAGCAGTTTACTAGCGGGAGGTCCCCCAGATACGCAGTATTTT